This TCR beta chain was observed in a study of blood T cell repertoires in COVID-19. Across the study: PBMCs, B-cell-depleted T cells, or T cells provided the cDNA or gDNA that made up the material.

The CDR3 extends over 10 amino acids. The germline gives CDR1 SGHRS, CDR2 YFSETQ. The germline V and J ends were trimmed by 2 bases and 14 bases, with 10 bases remaining between them. Per the original methods: Amplified reference gene primers provided the basis for estimating nucleated cell counts. Sequencing was performed with immunoSEQ multiplex PCR; in TCRdb, only in-frame clones are kept and a portion is missing. V and J calls and clone size are given by that table; D and trimming were obtained from the DNA. The sample includes roughly 110,000 clones, around 89% of them seen just once. The clonotype was recovered from a man between 35 and 55 years old with active or convalescent COVID-19. The chain employs TRBV5-1 and TRBJ2-5; no definite D call. The sample taken for sequencing was peripheral blood. The CDR3 nucleotides read TGCGCCAGCAGCTTCTGGGCCGTTTACTTC. This codes for CASSFWAVYF.